The source of this T cell receptor (beta chain) is a study of blood T cell repertoires in COVID-19. At the level of the study: The United States, Italy and Spain supplied acute and convalescent COVID-19 samples. Nucleic acid was either cDNA or gDNA, and it came from T cells, B-cell-depleted T cells, or PBMCs.

The germline V gene encodes CDR1 SGHDT and CDR2 YYEEEE. The V and J ends lost 0 bases and 0 bases, in that order; junction bases with no gene match: 3. The CDR3 consists of 16 residues. Authors' analysis steps: Counts of nucleated cells, estimated from reference gene primer amplification, were obtained. The table came from immunoSEQ multiplex PCR; TCRdb's copy has only in-frame clones and leaves some out. D and trimming come from the DNA, and the V and J calls and clone size come from that table. The sample holds around 95,000 clones, about 77% seen once. The TCR was taken from a man in his 70s with active or convalescent COVID-19. The genes are TRBV5-6 and TRBJ2-7; 10 bases are shared with TRBD2. The sequencing input was peripheral blood. The CDR3 sequence: CASSLELAGYSYEQYF. DNA for the CDR3: TGTGCCAGCAGCTTGGAACTAGCGGGATACTCCTACGAGCAGTACTTC.